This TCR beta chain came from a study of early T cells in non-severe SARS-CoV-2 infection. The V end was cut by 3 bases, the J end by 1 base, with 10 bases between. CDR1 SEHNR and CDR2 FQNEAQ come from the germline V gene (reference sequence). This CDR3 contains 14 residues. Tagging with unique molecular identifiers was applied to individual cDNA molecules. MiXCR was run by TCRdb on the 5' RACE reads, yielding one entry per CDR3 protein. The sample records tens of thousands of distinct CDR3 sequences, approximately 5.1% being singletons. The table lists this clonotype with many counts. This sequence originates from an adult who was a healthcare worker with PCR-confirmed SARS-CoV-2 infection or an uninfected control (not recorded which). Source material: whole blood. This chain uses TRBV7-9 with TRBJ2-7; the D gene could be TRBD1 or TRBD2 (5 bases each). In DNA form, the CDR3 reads TGTGCCAGCAGCTTTGGGGGATCATCCTACGAGCAGTACTTC. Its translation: CASSFGGSSYEQYF.